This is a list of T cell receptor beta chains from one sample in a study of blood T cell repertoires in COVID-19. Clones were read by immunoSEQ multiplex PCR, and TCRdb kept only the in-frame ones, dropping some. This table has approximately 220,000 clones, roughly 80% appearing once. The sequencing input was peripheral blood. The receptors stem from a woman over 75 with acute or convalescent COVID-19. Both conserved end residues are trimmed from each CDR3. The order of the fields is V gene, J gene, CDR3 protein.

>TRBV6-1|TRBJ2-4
ASSDGVTTEEY
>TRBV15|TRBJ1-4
ATSRDNSRDEKLF
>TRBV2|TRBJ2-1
ASSGTGVNEQF
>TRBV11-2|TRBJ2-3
ASSRTGGDTDTQY
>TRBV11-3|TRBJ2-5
ASSLNKRQNYGETQY
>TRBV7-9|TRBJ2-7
ASSLEAGAEQY
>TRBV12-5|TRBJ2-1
ASGLVRAGQAYNEQF
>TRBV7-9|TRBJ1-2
ASSLAREKGYT
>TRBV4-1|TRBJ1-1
ASSQEHPGGPMNTEAF
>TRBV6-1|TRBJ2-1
ASSEVRTGTGDEQF
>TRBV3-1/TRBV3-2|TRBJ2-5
ASSLGTSGVETQY
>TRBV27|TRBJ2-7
ASSLGDRLYEQY
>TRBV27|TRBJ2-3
ASWRAGSSTDTQY
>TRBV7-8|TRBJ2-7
ASSIGAGAPREQY
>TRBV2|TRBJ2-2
ASSAGRNTGELF
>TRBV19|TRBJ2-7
ASGTSGTYEQY
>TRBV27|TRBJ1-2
ASSLFRDRGGYT
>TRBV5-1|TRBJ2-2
ASSSGQGGTGELF
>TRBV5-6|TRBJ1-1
ASSLGFMNTEAF
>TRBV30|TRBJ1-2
AWRGDRGRRGYT
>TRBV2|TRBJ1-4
ASSESQRATNEKLF
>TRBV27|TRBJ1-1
ASSLLWGTEEVAEAF
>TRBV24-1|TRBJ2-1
ATSDFGSGGPNEQF
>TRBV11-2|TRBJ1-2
ASSSGQGGYGYT
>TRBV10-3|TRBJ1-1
AITGVPGGTEAF
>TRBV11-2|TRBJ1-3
ASSLGTGSLSGNTIY
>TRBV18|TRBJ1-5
ASSPAVSGVSQPQH
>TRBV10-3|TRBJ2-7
AIREGLAGVYEQY
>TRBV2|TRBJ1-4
ASSAAVGPGKLF
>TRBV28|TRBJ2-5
ASSPVTGQETQY
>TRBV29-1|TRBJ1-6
SVEDRPNSPLH
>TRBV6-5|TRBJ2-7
ASNAGGVNEQY
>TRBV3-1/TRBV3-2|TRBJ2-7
ASSPSTLYEQY
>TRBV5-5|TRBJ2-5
ASSFTHKGRGNQETQY
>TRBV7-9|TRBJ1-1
ASSFIRGLAF
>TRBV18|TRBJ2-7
ASSPPNLSGGEGEQY
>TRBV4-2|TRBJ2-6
ASSQRTGGSGANVLT
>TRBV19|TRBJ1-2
ASSIADYGYT
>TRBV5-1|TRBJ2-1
ASSSTSGVYNEQF
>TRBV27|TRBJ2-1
ASSLLADSYNEQF
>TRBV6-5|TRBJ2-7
ASSYLGGYEQY
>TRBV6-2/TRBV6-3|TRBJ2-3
ASSRSGATDTQY
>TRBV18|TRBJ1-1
ASSPRAATQGDTEAF
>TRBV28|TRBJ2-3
ASSLMRGSTDTQY